A single sample is the source of the 18 T cell receptor beta chains below, sequenced in a study of shared clonotypes between healthy human individuals. CD45RO-negative cells were positively selected for CCR7, leaving out terminally differentiated effector memory CD45RA+ cells. Generated by immunoSEQ multiplex PCR, the TCRdb table keeps only in-frame clones and is missing some. The sample has about 870,000 clones; 90% to 95% are singletons. The sample comprised naive CD8+ T cells sorted from blood. The receptors shown here come from a man younger than 40 in good health.

The chain combines TRBV5-4 with TRBJ2-1, with 9 positions matching TRBD1. The CDR3 sequence is 17 residues long. The V gene's germline CDR1 is SGHNT and CDR2 YYREEE (reference sequence). Trimming cost V 4 bases and J 7 bases; bases outside gene matches: 15. In DNA, the CDR3 is TGTGCCAGCAGCAAAGGTCCCCTGGACAGGGGCCGAAATGAGCAGTTCTTC. Residues: CASSKGPLDRGRNEQFF.

The V gene is TRBV18, the J gene TRBJ2-3, with 7 bases matching TRBD2. The CDR3 has 14 residues. In germline, CDR1 is KGHSH, CDR2 LQKENI. The V and J ends lost 8 bases and 3 bases, in that order; junction bases with no gene match: 8. The CDR3 sequence: CASPSGKGTDTQYF. The CDR3 DNA reads as TGTGCCAGCCCCAGCGGGAAGGGGACAGATACGCAGTATTTT. Full variable domain (rest looked up from reference TRBV18 and TRBJ2-3): NAGVMQNPRHLVRRRGQEARLRCSPMKGHSHVYWYRQLPEEGLKFMVYLQKENIIDESGMPKERFSAEFPKEGPSILRIQQVVRGDSAAYFCASPSGKGTDTQYFGPGTRLTVL.

The rearrangement uses TRBV29-1 and TRBJ2-3, with D possibly being TRBD2 (5 bases). Trimming cost V 4 bases and J 6 bases, with 17 bases left between them. The length of the CDR3 is 14 residues. In germline, CDR1 is SQVTM, CDR2 ANQGSEA. CDR3 protein: CSVVSGSSRDTQYF. The CDR3 region has the DNA TGCAGCGTTGTTTCGGGGAGTAGCAGGGATACGCAGTATTTT.

This clone was seen just once. The V call is TRBV5-1, the J call TRBJ2-2, with TRBD2 as a possible D gene (5 bases). This CDR3 contains 14 residues. V lost 2 bases and J lost 3, with 8 bases in between. Germline CDR1 and CDR2: SGHRS and YFSETQ. The CDR3: CASSLREYTGELFF. The CDR3 DNA is TGCGCCAGCAGCTTACGGGAATACACCGGGGAGCTGTTTTTT.

In this sample, this clone turned up once. This chain connects TRBV30 to TRBJ2-1, with a tentative D call TRBD1 (5 bases). The V end was cut by 6 bases, the J end by 8 bases, with 11 bases between. Germline V gene lookup returns CDR1 GTSNPN and CDR2 SVGIG (reference sequence). The CDR3 spans 11 residues. In nucleotides, the CDR3 is TGTGCCTGCTTCCTGGGGCATGAGCAGTTCTTC. Residues: CACFLGHEQFF.

J is TRBJ1-5 and V is TRBV28; D gene ambiguous. V shed 2 bases and J shed 0 bases, with 11 bases lying between them. The CDR3 has 16 residues. Germline lookup yields CDR1 MDHEN and CDR2 SYDVKM. The CDR3 DNA is TGTGCCAGCAGTTTAGGGGATATGTATAGCAATCAGCCCCAGCATTTT. Encoded protein: CASSLGDMYSNQPQHF.

This sequence joins TRBV6-1 and TRBJ1-3; the D gene is possibly TRBD1 (5 bases). The CDR3 has 16 amino acids. Germline-derived CDR1 and CDR2 are MNHNS and SASEGT. V lost 4 bases and J lost 3, with 16 bases in between. The CDR3 reads CASSASSGAFGNTIYF. CDR3 DNA sequence: TGTGCCAGCAGTGCTAGTTCTGGGGCGTTTGGAAACACCATATATTTT.

V usage is TRBV29-1 and J usage is TRBJ2-1; D gene uncertain. The CDR3 consists of 13 residues. V lost 4 bases and J lost 2, with 9 bases in between. Germline values: CDR1 SQVTM, CDR2 ANQGSEA. The CDR3 sequence is CSVVTTPYNEQFF. The CDR3 DNA follows: TGCAGCGTTGTGACAACCCCCTACAATGAGCAGTTCTTC.

This rearrangement joins TRBV2 to TRBJ1-4, with D unclear. The CDR3 length is 14 residues. The germline CDR1 and CDR2 sequences are SNHLY and FYNNEI. V lost 11 bases and J lost 2, with 15 bases in between. This CDR3 is CAQGWLGTNEKLFF. In DNA form, the CDR3 reads TGTGCCCAAGGTTGGCTCGGGACTAATGAAAAACTGTTTTTT.

The CDR3 nucleotides are TGTGCCAGCCGTGGGACAGGGAAAACCGGGGAGCTGTTTTTT. Translation: CASRGTGKTGELFF. J is TRBJ2-2 and V is TRBV19, with 9 bases matching TRBD1. CDR3 length: 14 residues. V trimming: 9 bases; J trimming: 5 bases; junction bases outside the gene matches: 7. CDR1 LNHDA and CDR2 SQIVND come from the germline V gene (reference sequence).

The genes are TRBV30 and TRBJ2-7; the D gene is possibly TRBD2 (6 bases). Trimming pared 2 bases from V and 2 bases from J, leaving 13 bases between. The germline V gene encodes CDR1 GTSNPN and CDR2 SVGIG (reference sequence). This CDR3 is built from 14 residues. The CDR3 DNA sequence: TGTGCCTGGAGTCCCGGGACTGGGCCCTACGAGCAGTACTTC. It encodes CAWSPGTGPYEQYF.

The chain couples TRBV29-1 to TRBJ2-1; D possibly corresponds to TRBD1 (6 bases). The CDR3 runs to 16 residues. Trimming took off 2 bases at V and 1 base at J, with 15 bases between the two ends. Germline V gives CDR1 SQVTM, CDR2 ANQGSEA. The CDR3 coding sequence is TGCAGCGTTGAATTCTTCTTACAGGGATCCTACAATGAGCAGTTCTTC. Protein product: CSVEFFLQGSYNEQFF.

The count of this clone is one. The chain combines TRBV7-9 with TRBJ2-1; no clear D. From germline, CDR1 is SEHNR and CDR2 FQNEAQ (reference sequence). The CDR3 covers 13 residues. Trimming took 2 bases from V and 8 from J, leaving 10 bases between them. For the CDR3, the DNA is TGTGCCAGCAGCTTAACACTACTTGATGAGCAGTTCTTC. Translating gives CASSLTLLDEQFF.

J is TRBJ1-5 and V is TRBV7-2; 7 bases are a match to TRBD1. V lost 3 bases to trimming and J lost 4 bases; unmatched junction nucleotides: 6. This CDR3 has 15 amino acids. Germline V CDR1 and CDR2: SGHTA, FQGNSA. The CDR3 DNA reads TGTGCCAGCAGCTTCGGACAGGTCCATAATCAGCCCCAGCATTTT. This codes for CASSFGQVHNQPQHF.

The chain joins TRBV7-9 to TRBJ1-1; D not certain. The CDR3 is 15 residues long. Germline V gene sequence: CDR1 SEHNR, CDR2 FQNEAQ (reference sequence). V was cut by 5 bases and J by 4 bases, with 17 bases left in between. As DNA, the CDR3 is TGTGCCAGCAGCCATTTTGCGGAGGGTGCCACTGAAGCTTTCTTT. Residues: CASSHFAEGATEAFF.

The chain employs TRBV7-8 and TRBJ2-7, with 8 bases lining up with TRBD1. The CDR3 has 15 residues. The germline gives CDR1 SGHVS, CDR2 FQNEAQ. The ends lost 4 bases at V and 2 bases at J; junction bases unmatched: 7. CDR3 residues: CASSSQGAAAYEQYF. For the CDR3, the DNA is TGTGCCAGCAGCTCCCAGGGGGCGGCCGCCTACGAGCAGTACTTC.

The gene calls are TRBV4-2 and TRBJ2-2; 7 bases align to TRBD1. Trimming removed 4 bases from V and 0 bases from J; junction bases left unmatched: 2. CDR1 and CDR2 from the germline V gene are LGHNA and YNFKEQ. CDR3 length equals 15 residues. This CDR3 reads CASSPTGSNTGELFF. The CDR3 nucleotides are TGTGCCAGCAGCCCGACAGGGTCGAACACCGGGGAGCTGTTTTTT.

V is TRBV6-5 and J is TRBJ1-2; TRBD1 agrees at 7 bases. With V trimmed by 2 bases and J by 1 base, 4 bases remained unmatched. This CDR3 is 15 amino acids long. Per germline, CDR1 MNHEY and CDR2 SVGAGI. The CDR3 nucleotides read TGTGCCAGCAGTTACGGGCAGGGGGTTAACTATGGCTACACCTTC. This codes for CASSYGQGVNYGYTF.